The T cell receptor (beta chain) under discussion was sequenced for a study of OX40 agonist ivuxolimab in advanced cancers. This CDR3 has 15 residues. Germline CDR1 and CDR2: SGHAT and FQNNGV. The trim removed 5 bases at V and 2 bases at J, leaving 7 bases unmatched. Measured with immunoSEQ multiplex PCR; TCRdb has only the in-frame clones, and not every one. The table has under 85,000 clones, just over 90% seen once; the top ten hold approximately 5%. The chain joins TRBV11-2 to TRBJ2-5; 8 positions agree with TRBD1. The sequencing used CD4+ or CD8+ T cells sorted from blood, collected in a trial of the OX40 agonist ivuxolimab. The receptor was derived from an adult with an advanced solid tumor such as melanoma, head and neck, liver or kidney cancer. Written as DNA, the CDR3 is TGTGCCAGCAGCCGGCGGGACAGGAATCAAGAGACCCAGTACTTC. It encodes CASSRRDRNQETQYF.